This passage covers 25 T cell receptor beta chains from one sample sequenced in a study of shared clonotypes between healthy human individuals. Sequencing used immunoSEQ multiplex PCR; TCRdb keeps in-frame clones, though not all of them. Seen here are about 650,000 clones, nearly 97% observed once, and the top ten hold 0.1% to 0.11%. The naive CD8 subset, CD45RO-negative cells positively selected for CCR7, excluded terminally differentiated effector memory CD45RA+ cells. The specimen sequenced was naive CD8+ T cells sorted from blood. Source of these receptors: a woman aged 30 to 39 in good health.

The chain combines TRBV2 with TRBJ2-7, with D possibly matching TRBD2 (6 bases). This CDR3 is built from 18 residues. The V end was cut by 4 bases, the J end by 3 bases, with 25 bases between. CDR1 is SNHLY and CDR2 is FYNNEI in the germline V gene. The CDR3 DNA reads TGTGCCAGCAGTGTATCGCAGGAGGCCCGGGACTCGTTCTACGAGCAGTACTTC. This gives the protein CASSVSQEARDSFYEQYF.

V usage is TRBV5-6 and J usage is TRBJ1-2; the D gene is possibly TRBD1 (6 bases). Trimming left V 2 bases short and J 0 bases short, with 17 bases between. The CDR3 is 17 amino acids. Per the germline V gene, CDR1 is SGHDT and CDR2 is YYEEEE. The CDR3 reads CASSLDGQGQSNYGYTF. DNA of the CDR3: TGTGCCAGCAGCTTAGACGGGCAGGGACAATCTAACTATGGCTACACCTTC.

Worth noting for this clone: Other DNA sequences from this sample encode an identical CDR3 as well. The chain couples TRBV28 to TRBJ2-1; TRBD1 matches 8 bases. The CDR3 is 14 amino acids. The ends lost 2 bases at V and 4 bases at J; junction bases unmatched: 1. CDR1 MDHEN and CDR2 SYDVKM come from the germline V gene. CDR3 DNA: TGTGCCAGCAGTTTACAGGGGGCTTACAATGAGCAGTTCTTC. This gives the protein CASSLQGAYNEQFF.

The chain employs TRBV30 and TRBJ1-1; D is ambiguous. Deletions cut 2 bases from V and 4 bases from J, with 14 bases between. CDR1 GTSNPN and CDR2 SVGIG come from the germline V gene (reference sequence). The CDR3 is 14 residues long. In DNA form, the CDR3 reads TGTGCCTGGAGTAGTGGCACATATGGCACTGAAGCTTTCTTT. It is translated as CAWSSGTYGTEAFF. The variable domain in full, completed from reference TRBV30 and TRBJ1-1, reads SQTIHQWPATLVQPVGSPLSLECTVEGTSNPNLYWYRQAAGRGLQLLFYSVGIGQISSEVPQNLSASRPQDRQFILSSKKLLLSDSGFYLCAWSSGTYGTEAFFGQGTRLTVV.

The chain combines TRBV19 with TRBJ2-1, with D possibly being TRBD2 (6 bases). Germline V gene data show CDR1 as LNHDA and CDR2 as SQIVND (reference sequence). CDR3 length equals 16 residues. The germline V and J ends were trimmed by 4 bases and 7 bases, with 20 bases remaining between them. The CDR3 loop reads CASSTGLGRDGNEQFF. CDR3 sequence (DNA): TGTGCCAGTAGTACCGGATTGGGGCGGGATGGGAATGAGCAGTTCTTC.

This sequence joins TRBV10-1 and TRBJ2-1; no clear D gene. Germline CDR1 and CDR2: WNHNN and SYGVQD (reference sequence). The CDR3 is 13 residues long. Trimming shortened V by 8 bases and J by 5 bases, and 13 bases separated the two germline ends. In DNA form, the CDR3 reads TGCGCCAGCTCCACTTACGGAGACAATGAGCAGTTCTTC. Protein sequence: CASSTYGDNEQFF.

The J gene is TRBJ2-5, the V gene TRBV27; D uncertain. This CDR3 has 16 residues. From germline, CDR1 is MNHEY and CDR2 SMNVEV (reference sequence). V dropped 5 bases and J dropped 5 bases, with 21 bases sitting between them. The CDR3 bases are TGTGCCAGCAGTCCATCAATACGTCTGGCGTTGGAGACCCAGTACTTC. Residues: CASSPSIRLALETQYF.

This chain links TRBV29-1 with TRBJ2-1; D possibly corresponds to TRBD1 (6 bases). The CDR3 runs to 15 residues. The germline V gene encodes CDR1 SQVTM and CDR2 ANQGSEA. V lost 0 bases, J lost 3 bases, and 12 bases lay in between. The CDR3 nucleotides read TGCAGCGTTGAAGATAGTTGGACAGTCTACAATGAGCAGTTCTTC. Its translation: CSVEDSWTVYNEQFF.

The chain links TRBV4-1 to TRBJ2-1; D is uncertain. The CDR3 has 15 residues. The V end was cut by 0 bases, the J end by 8 bases, with 14 bases between. Germline CDR1 MGHRA, CDR2 YSYEKL. CDR3 sequence reads: CASSQESLPRDEQFF. CDR3 nucleotides: TGCGCCAGCAGCCAAGAAAGCCTACCTCGCGATGAGCAGTTCTTC.

This chain joins TRBV28 and TRBJ2-7; 11 bases map to TRBD2. In germline, CDR1 is MDHEN, CDR2 SYDVKM. The CDR3 length is 14 residues. Trimming at V came to 6 bases and at J to 5 bases, leaving 6 bases not matched to a gene. CDR3 DNA sequence: TGTGCCAGCAGAACTAGCGGGAGTACCCACGAGCAGTACTTC. Protein sequence: CASRTSGSTHEQYF. The full variable domain, in which reference TRBV28 and TRBJ2-7 provide the parts outside the CDR3, is DVKVTQSSRYLVKRTGEKVFLECVQDMDHENMFWYRQDPGLGLRLIYFSYDVKMKEKGDIPEGYSVSREKKERFSLILESASTNQTSMYLCASRTSGSTHEQYFGPGTRLTVT.

V gene TRBV9 combines with J gene TRBJ2-3; possible D gene TRBD1, 8 bases. Per germline, CDR1 SGDLS and CDR2 YYNGEE. V dropped 3 bases and J dropped 2 bases, with 19 bases sitting between them. This CDR3 has 17 residues. The DNA for the CDR3 is TGTGCCAGCAGCGGGGAGGGGACAGGCCCAGTCACAGATACGCAGTATTTT. As protein: CASSGEGTGPVTDTQYF.

The rearrangement uses TRBV13 and TRBJ2-1, with a possible D match to TRBD2 (5 bases). CDR3 length: 13 residues. Per the germline V gene, CDR1 is PRHDT and CDR2 is FYEKMQ (reference sequence). V was pared by 5 bases and J by 4 bases, with 9 bases between. CDR3: CASSVDYYNEQFF. CDR3 DNA: TGTGCCAGCAGCGTAGACTATTACAATGAGCAGTTCTTC.

This chain uses TRBV28 with TRBJ2-5, with D tentatively TRBD1 or TRBD2 (5 bases each). The CDR3 has 16 residues. Germline V gene data show CDR1 as MDHEN and CDR2 as SYDVKM. V lost 6 bases, J lost 1 base, and 18 bases lay in between. CDR3 amino acids: CASRGRQWTRQETQYF. CDR3 nucleotides: TGTGCCAGCAGGGGGAGACAGTGGACGCGCCAAGAGACCCAGTACTTC.

This chain uses TRBV9 with TRBJ2-6; 12 nucleotides align to TRBD2. The CDR3 is 20 residues long. Germline V gene data show CDR1 as SGDLS and CDR2 as YYNGEE. J gave up 0 bases and V 4 bases, and 11 bases lay outside the gene matches. The CDR3 nucleotides are TGTGCCAGCAGCCCCTTCCGAGGACTAGCGGGGTACTCTGGGGCCAACGTCCTGACTTTC. Translated: CASSPFRGLAGYSGANVLTF.

J is TRBJ1-5 and V is TRBV5-5; 12 bases line up with TRBD1. CDR1 and CDR2 from the germline V gene are SGHKS and YYEKEE (reference sequence). Unmatched junction bases numbered 11, after V lost 4 bases and J lost 6 bases. The CDR3 contains 17 residues. CDR3 sequence reads: CASSPSRDRGHFQPQHF. The CDR3 region has the DNA TGTGCCAGCAGCCCGAGCCGGGACAGGGGGCATTTTCAGCCCCAGCATTTT.

This chain connects TRBV7-9 to TRBJ2-7; weak D call: TRBD1 (5 bases). The CDR3 is 16 amino acids. Trimming left V 5 bases short and J 3 bases short, with 20 bases between. Germline V gene sequence: CDR1 SEHNR, CDR2 FQNEAQ (reference sequence). The chain's CDR3 is CASSPTKGSDGYEQYF. CDR3 DNA sequence: TGTGCCAGCAGCCCAACAAAGGGGTCGGATGGCTACGAGCAGTACTTC.

The chain has TRBV9 and TRBJ2-2; 8 positions match TRBD1. CDR1 SGDLS and CDR2 YYNGEE come from the germline V gene. The CDR3 is 16 residues long. After removal of 4 bases from V and 3 bases from J, the junction contained 8 bases not matched to a gene. CDR3 sequence reads: CASSSHRGLDTGELFF. The CDR3 bases are TGTGCCAGCAGCTCCCACAGGGGGTTGGACACCGGGGAGCTGTTTTTT. The full variable domain, its missing parts supplied by reference TRBV9 and TRBJ2-2, is DSGVTQTPKHLITATGQRVTLRCSPRSGDLSVYWYQQSLDQGLQFLIQYYNGEERAKGNILERFSAQQFPDLHSELNLSSLELGDSALYFCASSSHRGLDTGELFFGEGSRLTVL.

This chain uses TRBV5-1 with TRBJ2-6; 10 nucleotides match TRBD1. With V trimmed by 0 bases and J by 2 bases, 5 bases remained unmatched. Germline V gene data show CDR1 as SGHRS and CDR2 as YFSETQ. The CDR3 consists of 18 residues. The CDR3 loop is CASSLEGQGFAGANVLTF. The CDR3 bases are TGCGCCAGCAGCTTGGAGGGACAGGGGTTCGCTGGGGCCAACGTCCTGACTTTC.

The chain combines TRBV5-6 with TRBJ2-3, with a possible D match to TRBD2 (6 bases). Trimming stripped 1 base from V and 1 base from J, with 7 bases between. Germline CDR1 reads SGHDT; CDR2 reads YYEEEE. The CDR3 length is 14 residues. CDR3 sequence: CASSLSGGTDTQYF. CDR3 sequence (DNA): TGTGCCAGCAGCTTGTCGGGGGGCACAGATACGCAGTATTTT. The whole variable domain, remainder taken from reference TRBV5-6 and TRBJ2-3, is DAGVTQSPTHLIKTRGQQVTLRCSPKSGHDTVSWYQQALGQGPQFIFQYYEEEERQRGNFPDRFSGHQFPNYSSELNVNALLLGDSALYLCASSLSGGTDTQYFGPGTRLTVL.

The CDR3 bases are TGTGCCAGTAGTATAGGGGGGGCAGTGACTACCTACGAGCAGTACTTC. It specifies CASSIGGAVTTYEQYF. The chain couples TRBV19 to TRBJ2-7, with D perhaps assigned TRBD1 or TRBD2 (6 bases each). The CDR3 runs 16 residues. The V gene lost 1 base and the J gene lost 2 bases, with 15 bases spanning the gap. Germline values: CDR1 LNHDA, CDR2 SQIVND (reference sequence).

The gene calls are TRBV5-4 and TRBJ1-1; D not certain. The germline V gene encodes CDR1 SGHNT and CDR2 YYREEE (reference sequence). Trimming cost V 10 bases and J 1 base, with 11 bases left between them. CDR3 size: 12 residues. CDR3 sequence reads: CASLGPNTEAFF. The CDR3 DNA reads TGTGCCTCACTGGGCCCGAACACTGAAGCTTTCTTT.

The count of this clone is one. V is TRBV21-1 and J is TRBJ2-1; TRBD1, the table's D call, lacks a check against the DNA. TRBV21-1 is classified as a pseudogene. This CDR3 comprises 15 residues. CDR3 DNA: TGTGCCAGGACTTACAGGATTAGCTCCTACAATGAGCAGTTCTTC. Translation gives CARTYRISSYNEQFF.

J is TRBJ2-7 and V is TRBV30, with D maybe TRBD2 (5 bases). V dropped 1 base and J dropped 6 bases, with 10 bases sitting between them. Germline-derived CDR1 and CDR2 are GTSNPN and SVGIG (reference sequence). This CDR3 has 12 residues. CDR3 loop: CAWSERGLEQYF. The CDR3 coding sequence is TGTGCCTGGAGTGAGCGCGGGCTCGAGCAGTACTTC.

This clone was seen a single time. CDR3 sequence (DNA): TGTGCCAGCAGCATACTAGAAGTCCCGAATGAAAAACTGTTTTTT. This encodes CASSILEVPNEKLFF. The V call is TRBV7-8, the J call TRBJ1-4; D remains ambiguous. The V end was cut by 5 bases, the J end by 5 bases, with 15 bases between. CDR3 size: 15 residues. The germline V gene has CDR1 SGHVS and CDR2 FQNEAQ.

The J gene is TRBJ1-1, the V gene TRBV30; D possibly corresponds to TRBD1 (6 bases). The CDR3 consists of 14 residues. Germline assignment: CDR1 GTSNPN and CDR2 SVGIG (reference sequence). Trimming cost V 1 base and J 4 bases, with 13 bases left between them. CDR3 amino acids: CAWSGGAGVTEAFF. The CDR3 bases are TGTGCCTGGAGTGGGGGGGCCGGGGTCACTGAAGCTTTCTTT.